This TCR beta chain was recovered during a study of blood T cell repertoires in COVID-19. Using immunoSEQ multiplex PCR, the repertoire was profiled, and TCRdb retains in-frame clones only, with some absent. The profile shows tens of thousands of clones, approximately 91% of them singletons. The receptor was derived from a woman in her 70s with acute or convalescent COVID-19. Sequencing was done on a sample of peripheral blood.

CDR3 loop: CASSPRTRDLIPEAFF. The CDR3 coding sequence is TGCGCCAGCAGCCCCCGGACCCGGGATCTCATCCCTGAAGCTTTCTTT. The V gene is TRBV5-1, the J gene TRBJ1-1, with D hard to call. The germline V and J ends were trimmed by 4 bases and 6 bases, with 22 bases remaining between them. Germline V gives CDR1 SGHRS, CDR2 YFSETQ. This CDR3 is 16 amino acids long.